This T cell receptor (beta chain) comes out of a study of control samples from healthy donors and cancer patients (dated by TCRdb to 2018 to 2020). The CDR3 has 16 amino acids, counting the end cysteine and phenylalanine. The retained sequence is limited to the CDR3, 48 bases, with the frame set at the first base. CDR1 and CDR2 (SGHRS, YFSETQ) derive from the germline V gene. V is clipped by 3 bases and J by 0 bases, and the sequence between their germline boundaries is 10 bases long. Details on this clone: There is no known antigen for this receptor. Within one base of it there is no much larger clone, and no base qualities were kept.

Library creation used the immunoSEQ multiplex PCR assay. This is the immuneACCESS table as TCRdb keeps it, with only in-frame sequences that have V and J called. A part of the clones is gone; compared with another copy, unresolved V genes explain less than half, and the rest is unexplained. Within this sample are roughly 150,000 clones, with roughly 92% of them counted one time only. The top ten constitute 0.65% to 0.75% of the sample. The TCR sequence derives from a woman aged 25 to 39 in good health. The chain couples TRBV5-1 to TRBJ2-6; the D segment cannot be called with confidence. The material sequenced was blood. The DNA reads as follows: TGCGCCAGCAGCTCTGTATCCACCTCTGGGGCCAACGTCCTGACTTTC. It is translated as CASSSVSTSGANVLTF.